Described below is a single T cell receptor beta chain sequence and its context. In the same sample, other DNA sequences code for this CDR3. CDR1 SGHRS and CDR2 YFSETQ come from the germline V gene. After removal of 3 bases from V and 4 bases from J, the junction contained 4 bases not matched to a gene. The CDR3 spans 14 residues. The CD4+ fraction was divided into a CD45RA+ naive subset and a CD45RA-negative memory subset. The entry originates in a study of shared clonotypes between healthy human individuals. The DNA input per sorted-subset replicate PCR was 200 ng, corresponding to around 30,000 T cell genomes. The method was immunoSEQ multiplex PCR; TCRdb's version includes in-frame clones alone and lacks a portion of them. The sample records roughly 2.5 million clones, around 90% being singletons.

The sequence was collected from a man aged 18 to 30 in good health. Sequencing was done on a sample of naive CD4+ T cells sorted from blood. Subset of the sample: CD45RA+ positively selected. This chain links TRBV5-1 with TRBJ1-1; 9 nucleotides agree with TRBD1. The DNA for the CDR3 is TGCGCCAGCAGCTCGGGACAGGGCGGCACTGAAGCTTTCTTT. Its translation: CASSSGQGGTEAFF. Supplemented by reference TRBV5-1 and TRBJ1-1, the full variable domain reads KAGVTQTPRYLIKTRGQQVTLSCSPISGHRSVSWYQQTPGQGLQFLFEYFSETQRNKGNFPGRFSGRQFSNSRSEMNVSTLELGDSALYLCASSSGQGGTEAFFGQGTRLTVV.